The clone carrying this T cell receptor beta chain showed up just a few times. Its antigen is not identified. This specimen comes from a study of spatial heterogeneity in lung cancer. As for the study in general: Sequenced were any available follow-up PBMC samples, which had been obtained a median of roughly 23 months after resection. General study points: In blood, ubiquitous expanded tumor TCRs appeared more at resection than follow-up.

In the library, each TCR cDNA molecule bore its own unique molecular identifier. From the 5' RACE reads, TCRdb called clonotypes with MiXCR, one entry per CDR3 protein. The sample shows about 120,000 distinct CDR3 sequences, 9.5% to 14% of them seen only once. Germline assignment: CDR1 LGHNA and CDR2 YSLEER. This CDR3 comprises 13 residues. Trimming cost V 1 base and J 1 base, with 4 bases left between them. Time point specified: blood at routine non-recurrence follow-up after resection. The receptor's source is a female donor with early-stage non-small cell lung cancer. The chain carries TRBV4-3 and TRBJ2-5, with D unresolved. Sequenced here: PBMCs, sampled at follow-up. In DNA form, the CDR3 reads TGCGCCAGCAGCCAAGCGGCCCAAGAGACCCAGTACTTC. It yields the protein CASSQAAQETQYF.